This T cell receptor (beta chain) was identified during a study of long-term antiretroviral therapy in people with HIV (dated by TCRdb to between 2021 and 2023). Notes on the research overall: The earliest samples were collected about a decade before the 2015 WHO recommendation for immediate ART, when ART was typically delayed until CD4 counts fell. Of the approximately 28 participants with HIV, ten to eleven were female. Whether ART initiation and durable HIV suppression were associated with changes in peripheral blood TRB repertoire composition and diversity was tested in a retrospective serial study. A total of 192 cryopreserved PBMC samples came from 30 adults with confirmed HIV infection and were collected serially over a mean of roughly six years (range 1-12). No cross-contamination during QIAcube processing turned up in test extractions that ran a monoclonal T-cell line alongside 30 or so polyclonal samples. The paper's findings and limits, for the study overall: Since PBMC availability was limited, sequencing covered only the TCR beta chain, with no alpha chain pairing. Starting ART was linked to a significant rise in TRB diversity, yet even after long-term ART the diversity remained significantly lower than in transplant donor controls. The samples were dated from about 2003 to 2017, and the ART regimens that were used may be less effective than current ART regimens. HIV repertoires had narrower CDR3 length ranges than controls, and the network structure suggested an antigen-experienced repertoire that shifted only slightly toward naive after ART. At every time point, the repertoire was dominated by expanded TRB clones first identified before ART initiation, although this dominance fluctuated and, in many PLHIV, declined after ART. Inferences about post-ART repertoire changes are limited because no data were available on ART adherence, viral resistance or therapy changes. Because cell numbers in pre-ART samples were limited, unsorted PBMC were profiled instead of sorted CD4+ and CD8+ T cells.

Inclusion was restricted to participants for whom at least one PBMC sample before ART initiation and at least two post-ART samples were available. All participants with HIV were treated in the United States of America. Before DNA extraction, cryopreserved samples of about 1-10 million PBMC were thawed and washed. At the time of the earliest PBMC sample for each participant with HIV, ages ranged from about 23 to 60 years. PBMC samples were contributed by each participant from 1-4 timepoints before ART initiation and 2-8 timepoints after ART initiation, with a median of 7 samples. For every participant, serial HIV viral load, CD4+ T-cell count, ART history and demographic data were obtained. Genomic DNA was extracted from unsorted PBMC with a Qiagen kit on a QIAcube, with processing performed in batches of 12 samples. As to this clone: What antigen it recognizes has not been identified. No base quality values were provided; no much bigger clone lies one nucleotide off.

The immunoSEQ hsTCRB v3.0 assay was used at survey level resolution to sequence the TRB variable region. TRB sequencing targeted a depth of 40,000-50,000 T-cell genomes per sample. TRB libraries were pooled and sequenced on an Illumina MiSeq using a v3 150-cycle kit. Turning to the authors' computational methods: Repertoire analysis ran in R within a reproducible Nextflow workflow covering QC, data transformation and analysis. LymphoSeq2, an R package for AIRR-Seq data exploration, was used to implement custom analyses. After excluding a handful of samples that yielded fewer than 5000 total TRB sequences, under 200 HIV repertoires remained for analysis. Among the 180 or so HIV repertoires that were kept, under 60 were collected before ART initiation and roughly 130 were collected after ART initiation. Repertoires were downsampled to 5000 TRB nucleotide sequences, and summary statistics were averaged over 100 downsampling iterations. The analysis kept only TRB sequences whose CDR3 regions were at least seven amino acids long. Diversity was assessed using a clonality score derived from Shannon entropy and using the Gini coefficient. In the repertoire networks, any two of the top 5000 CDR3 amino acid sequences were linked whenever the two sequences differed by an edit distance of one. For TRB CDR3 amino acid sequences, GLIPH2 was used to predict antigen specificity groups and MHC restriction. To flag known associations with CMV, EBV, HIV or tissue antigens, CDR3 amino acid sequences were compared against VDJdb and McPAS-TCR. Pre-ART, post-ART and control groups were compared with Wilcoxon signed-rank tests and Holm-Bonferroni correction. Held by TCRdb, this immuneACCESS table contains in-frame sequences only and omits some clones. Under half of the omission traces to an unresolved V gene where checked; the cause of the rest is unknown. V and J calls and clone size come straight from that table; D and trimming were deduced from the DNA. The sample table contains under 20,000 clones; only one count was recorded for less than 85% of them. Roughly 10% of the sample rests with the top ten.

The sequence was obtained from a woman aged 40-49 years with HIV. The specimen comprised unsorted PBMCs, sampled 0.2 years after starting antiretroviral therapy.

In nucleotide form, the sequence is TGCAGCGTTGCCGGACTAGCGAGCACAGATACGCAGTATTTT. Its translation reads: CSVAGLASTDTQYF. The rearrangement joined TRBV29-1 to TRBJ2-3; TRBD2 lines up with 9 middle nucleotides. The germline V gene gives CDR1 as SQVTM and CDR2 as ANQGSEA. Reading from cysteine to phenylalanine, the CDR3 counts 14 amino acids. Only the CDR3 portion is preserved as DNA: 42 bases, with reading frame beginning at the first base. Relative to germline, V is missing 4 bases and J is missing 0 bases, with 2 bases of the junction outside any gene match.